This T cell receptor beta chain appears in the sequencing data of a study of cytotoxic CD8 clonotypes in ibrutinib-treated CLL. The overall study: Once patients had received a median 12 months of treatment, range 6 to 36, response samples were obtained. General study points: For progressing versus sustained-remission patients, sampling times were not the same.

J was trimmed by 4 bases and V by 4 bases; bases with no gene match: 19. This CDR3 contains 19 residues. The germline gives CDR1 SGHRS, CDR2 YFSETQ. In regard to this clone: The target antigen is unknown.

Using immunoSEQ multiplex PCR, the repertoire was profiled, and TCRdb retains in-frame clones only, with some absent. The table includes 150,000 or so clones, 80% detected once. Sample: PBMCs, taken after 36 months of ibrutinib treatment. The rearrangement links TRBV5-1 to TRBJ2-1; TRBD2 matches at 8 bases. The sequence was obtained from a human donor with chronic lymphocytic leukemia. The CDR3 bases are TGCGCCAGCAGCAACGCACACCCCGGACTAGCCTCCACGTACAATGAGCAGTTCTTC. As protein: CASSNAHPGLASTYNEQFF.